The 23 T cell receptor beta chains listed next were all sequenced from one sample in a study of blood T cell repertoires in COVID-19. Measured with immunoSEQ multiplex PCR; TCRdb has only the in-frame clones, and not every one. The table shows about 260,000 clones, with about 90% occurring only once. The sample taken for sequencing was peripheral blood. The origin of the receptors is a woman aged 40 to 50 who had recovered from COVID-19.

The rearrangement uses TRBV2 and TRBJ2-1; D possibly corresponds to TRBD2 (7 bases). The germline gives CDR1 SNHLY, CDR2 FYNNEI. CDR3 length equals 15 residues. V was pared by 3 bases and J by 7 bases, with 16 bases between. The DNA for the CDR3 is TGTGCCAGCAGTGATGAGGGGGGGGAGCTGAATGAGCAGTTCTTC. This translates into CASSDEGGELNEQFF.

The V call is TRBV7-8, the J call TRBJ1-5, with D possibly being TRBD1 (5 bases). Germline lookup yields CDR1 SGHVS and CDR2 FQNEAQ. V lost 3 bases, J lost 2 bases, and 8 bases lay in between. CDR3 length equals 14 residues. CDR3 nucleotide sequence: TGTGCCAGCAGCTTTTCGGGGGGCAATCAGCCCCAGCATTTT. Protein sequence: CASSFSGGNQPQHF.

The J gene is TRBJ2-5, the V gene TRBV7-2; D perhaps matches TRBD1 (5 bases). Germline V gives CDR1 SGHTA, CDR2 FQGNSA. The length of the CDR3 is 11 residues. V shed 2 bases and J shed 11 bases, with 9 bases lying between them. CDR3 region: CASSLPTVQYF. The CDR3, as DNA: TGTGCCAGCAGCTTACCGACAGTACAGTACTTC.

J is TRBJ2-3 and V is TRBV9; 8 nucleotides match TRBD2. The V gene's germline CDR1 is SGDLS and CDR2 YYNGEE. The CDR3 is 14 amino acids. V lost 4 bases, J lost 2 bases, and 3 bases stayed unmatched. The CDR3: CASSFSGATDTQYF. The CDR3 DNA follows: TGTGCCAGCAGCTTTAGCGGGGCCACAGATACGCAGTATTTT. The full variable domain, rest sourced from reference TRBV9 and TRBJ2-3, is DSGVTQTPKHLITATGQRVTLRCSPRSGDLSVYWYQQSLDQGLQFLIQYYNGEERAKGNILERFSAQQFPDLHSELNLSSLELGDSALYFCASSFSGATDTQYFGPGTRLTVL.

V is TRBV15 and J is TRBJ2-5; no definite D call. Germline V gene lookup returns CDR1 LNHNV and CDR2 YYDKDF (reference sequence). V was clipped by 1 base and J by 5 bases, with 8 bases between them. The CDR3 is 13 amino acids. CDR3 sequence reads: CATSRVPRETQYF. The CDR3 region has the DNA TGTGCCACCAGCAGAGTCCCGCGGGAGACCCAGTACTTC.

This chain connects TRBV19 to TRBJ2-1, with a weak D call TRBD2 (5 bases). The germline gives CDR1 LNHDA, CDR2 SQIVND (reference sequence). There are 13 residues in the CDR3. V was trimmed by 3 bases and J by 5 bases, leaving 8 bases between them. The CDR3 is CASSIWRDNEQFF. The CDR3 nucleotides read TGTGCCAGTAGTATCTGGCGGGACAATGAGCAGTTCTTC.

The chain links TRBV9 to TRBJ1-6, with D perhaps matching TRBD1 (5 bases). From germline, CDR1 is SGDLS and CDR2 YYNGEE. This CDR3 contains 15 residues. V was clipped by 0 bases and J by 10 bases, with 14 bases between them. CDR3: CASSVAGGMYSPLHF. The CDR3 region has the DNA TGTGCCAGCAGCGTAGCCGGGGGAATGTACTCACCCCTCCACTTT.

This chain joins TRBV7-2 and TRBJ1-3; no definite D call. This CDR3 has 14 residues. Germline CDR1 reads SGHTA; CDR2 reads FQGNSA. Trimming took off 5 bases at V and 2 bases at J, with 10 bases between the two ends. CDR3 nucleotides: TGTGCCAGCAGCCTTACAGTTACTGGAAACACCATATATTTT. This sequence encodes CASSLTVTGNTIYF.

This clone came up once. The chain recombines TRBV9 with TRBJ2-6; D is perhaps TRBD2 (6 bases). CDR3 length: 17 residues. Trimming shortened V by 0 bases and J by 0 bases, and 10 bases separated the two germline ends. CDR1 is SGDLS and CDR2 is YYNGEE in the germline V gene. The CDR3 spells CASSVVAGSSGANVLTF. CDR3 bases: TGTGCCAGCAGCGTAGTCGCCGGGAGCTCTGGGGCCAACGTCCTGACTTTC.

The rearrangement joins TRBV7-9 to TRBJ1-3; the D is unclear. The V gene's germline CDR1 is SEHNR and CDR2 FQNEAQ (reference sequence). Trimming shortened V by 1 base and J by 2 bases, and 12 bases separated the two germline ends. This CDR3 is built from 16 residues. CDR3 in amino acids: CASSLGYGEAGNTIYF. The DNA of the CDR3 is TGTGCCAGCAGCTTAGGGTACGGGGAGGCTGGAAACACCATATATTTT. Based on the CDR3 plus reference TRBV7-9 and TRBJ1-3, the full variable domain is DTGVSQNPRHKITKRGQNVTFRCDPISEHNRLYWYRQTLGQGPEFLTYFQNEAQLEKSRLLSDRFSAERPKGSFSTLEIQRTEQGDSAMYLCASSLGYGEAGNTIYFGEGSWLTVV.

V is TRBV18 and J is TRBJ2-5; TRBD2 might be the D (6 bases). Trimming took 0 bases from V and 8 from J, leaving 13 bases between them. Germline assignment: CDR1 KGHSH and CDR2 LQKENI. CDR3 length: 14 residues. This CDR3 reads CASSPPDYGGTQYF. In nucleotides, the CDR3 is TGTGCCAGCTCACCACCGGACTACGGGGGTACCCAGTACTTC.

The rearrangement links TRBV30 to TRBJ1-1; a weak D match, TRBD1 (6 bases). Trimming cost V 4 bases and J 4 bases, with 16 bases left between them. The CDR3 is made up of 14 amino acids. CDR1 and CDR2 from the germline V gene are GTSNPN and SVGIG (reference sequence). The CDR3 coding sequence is TGTGCCTGGAAGCAGGGGATCCCCCTCACTGAAGCTTTCTTT. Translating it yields CAWKQGIPLTEAFF. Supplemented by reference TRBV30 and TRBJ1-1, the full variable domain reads SQTIHQWPATLVQPVGSPLSLECTVEGTSNPNLYWYRQAAGRGLQLLFYSVGIGQISSEVPQNLSASRPQDRQFILSSKKLLLSDSGFYLCAWKQGIPLTEAFFGQGTRLTVV.

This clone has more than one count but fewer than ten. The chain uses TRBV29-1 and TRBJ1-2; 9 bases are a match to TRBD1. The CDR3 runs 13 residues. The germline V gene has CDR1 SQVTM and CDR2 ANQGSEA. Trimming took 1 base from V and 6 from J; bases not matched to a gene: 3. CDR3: CSVEGDRVDGYTF. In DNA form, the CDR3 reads TGCAGCGTTGAAGGGGACAGGGTTGATGGCTACACCTTC.

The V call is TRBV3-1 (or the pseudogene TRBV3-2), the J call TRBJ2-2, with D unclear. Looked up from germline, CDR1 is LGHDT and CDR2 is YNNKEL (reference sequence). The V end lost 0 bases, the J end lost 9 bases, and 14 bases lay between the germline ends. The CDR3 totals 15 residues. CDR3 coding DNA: TGTGCCAGCAGCCAAGATTGGAGCGTTGTCTGGGAGCTGTTTTTT. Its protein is CASSQDWSVVWELFF.

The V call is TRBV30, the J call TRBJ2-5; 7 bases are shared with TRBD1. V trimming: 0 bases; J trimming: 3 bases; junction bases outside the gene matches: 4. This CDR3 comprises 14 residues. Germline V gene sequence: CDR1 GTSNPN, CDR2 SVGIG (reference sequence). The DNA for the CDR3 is TGTGCCTGGAGTGTACTCGGGACAGAAGAGACCCAGTACTTC. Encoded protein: CAWSVLGTEETQYF.

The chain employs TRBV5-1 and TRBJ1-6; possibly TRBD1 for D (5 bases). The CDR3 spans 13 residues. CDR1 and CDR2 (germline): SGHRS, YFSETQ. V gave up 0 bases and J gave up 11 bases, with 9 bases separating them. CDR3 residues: CASSLVGVAPLHF. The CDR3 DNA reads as TGCGCCAGCAGCTTGGTAGGGGTAGCACCCCTCCACTTT.

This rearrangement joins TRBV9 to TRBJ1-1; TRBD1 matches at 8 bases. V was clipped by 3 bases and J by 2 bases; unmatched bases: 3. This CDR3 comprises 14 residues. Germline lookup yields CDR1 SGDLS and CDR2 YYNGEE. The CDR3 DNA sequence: TGTGCCAGCAGCGCGACAGGGGATAACACTGAAGCTTTCTTT. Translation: CASSATGDNTEAFF. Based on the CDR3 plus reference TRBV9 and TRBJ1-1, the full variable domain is DSGVTQTPKHLITATGQRVTLRCSPRSGDLSVYWYQQSLDQGLQFLIQYYNGEERAKGNILERFSAQQFPDLHSELNLSSLELGDSALYFCASSATGDNTEAFFGQGTRLTVV.

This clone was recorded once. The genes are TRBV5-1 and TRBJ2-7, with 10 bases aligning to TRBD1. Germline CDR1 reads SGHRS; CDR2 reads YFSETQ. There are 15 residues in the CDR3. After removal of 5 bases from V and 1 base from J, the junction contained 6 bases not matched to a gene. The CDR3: CASSFGTGVSYEQYF. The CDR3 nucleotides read TGCGCCAGCAGTTTTGGGACAGGGGTTTCCTACGAGCAGTACTTC.

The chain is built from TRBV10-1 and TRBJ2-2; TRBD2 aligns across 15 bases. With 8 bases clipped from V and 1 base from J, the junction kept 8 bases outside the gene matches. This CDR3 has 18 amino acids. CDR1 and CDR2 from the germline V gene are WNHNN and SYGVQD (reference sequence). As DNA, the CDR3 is TGCGCCAGCCCCCCCGGACTAGCGGGGGGGCGGAACACCGGGGAGCTGTTTTTT. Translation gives CASPPGLAGGRNTGELFF.

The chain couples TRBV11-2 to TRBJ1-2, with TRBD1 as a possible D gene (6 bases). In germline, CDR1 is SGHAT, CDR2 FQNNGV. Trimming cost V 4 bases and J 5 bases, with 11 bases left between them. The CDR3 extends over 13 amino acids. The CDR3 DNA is TGTGCCAGCAGCTGGGACACGTCTTATGGCTACACCTTC. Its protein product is CASSWDTSYGYTF.

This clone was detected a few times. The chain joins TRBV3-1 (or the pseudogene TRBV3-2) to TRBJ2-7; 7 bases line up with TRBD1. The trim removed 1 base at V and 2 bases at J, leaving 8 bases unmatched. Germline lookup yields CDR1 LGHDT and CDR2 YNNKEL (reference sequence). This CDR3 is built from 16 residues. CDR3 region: CASSQAGQQRAYEQYF. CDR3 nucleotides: TGTGCCAGCAGCCAAGCGGGACAGCAGAGGGCCTACGAGCAGTACTTC.

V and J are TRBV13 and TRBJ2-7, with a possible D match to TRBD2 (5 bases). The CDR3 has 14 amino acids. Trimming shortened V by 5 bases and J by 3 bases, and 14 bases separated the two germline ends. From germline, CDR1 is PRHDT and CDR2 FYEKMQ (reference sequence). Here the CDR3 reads CASSTLSGIYEQYF. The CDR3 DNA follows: TGTGCCAGCAGCACGCTCTCGGGGATCTACGAGCAGTACTTC.

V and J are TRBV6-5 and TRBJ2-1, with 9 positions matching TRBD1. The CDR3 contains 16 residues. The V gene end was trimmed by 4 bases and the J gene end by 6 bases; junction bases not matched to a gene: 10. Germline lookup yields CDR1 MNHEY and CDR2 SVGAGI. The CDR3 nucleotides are TGTGCCAGCAGTTCACACAGGGGGCAATCGGGCAATGAGCAGTTCTTC. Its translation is CASSSHRGQSGNEQFF.